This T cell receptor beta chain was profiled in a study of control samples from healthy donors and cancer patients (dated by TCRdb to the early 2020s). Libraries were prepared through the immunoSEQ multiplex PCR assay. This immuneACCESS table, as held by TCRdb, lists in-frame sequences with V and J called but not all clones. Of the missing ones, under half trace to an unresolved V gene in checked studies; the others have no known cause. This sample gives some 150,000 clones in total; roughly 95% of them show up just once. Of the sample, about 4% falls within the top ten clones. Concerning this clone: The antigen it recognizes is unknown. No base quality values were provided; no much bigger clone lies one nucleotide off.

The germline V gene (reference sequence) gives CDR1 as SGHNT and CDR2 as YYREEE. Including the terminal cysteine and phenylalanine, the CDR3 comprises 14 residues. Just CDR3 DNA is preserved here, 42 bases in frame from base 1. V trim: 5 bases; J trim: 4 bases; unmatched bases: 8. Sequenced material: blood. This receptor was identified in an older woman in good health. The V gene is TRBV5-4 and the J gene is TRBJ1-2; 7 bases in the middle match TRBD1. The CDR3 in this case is CASRLTGSGYGYTF. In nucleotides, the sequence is TGTGCCAGCAGATTGACAGGGAGTGGCTATGGCTACACCTTC.